This T cell receptor (beta chain) was sequenced during a study of beta chain features in type 1 diabetes (dated by TCRdb to the late 2010s). Regarding the complete study: Patients and healthy donors did not differ in mean age, gender distribution, total cell number or subset yield. A total of some 100,000,000 sorted cells were examined across all samples, and a strong correlation was observed between cell number per subset and RNA yield. The study compared the TCRB repertoires of sorted circulating CD4+ T cell subsets in recently diagnosed type 1 diabetes patients with those in matched healthy donors. Regulatory and stem cell-like memory subsets were obtained from only 8 patients and roughly 8 healthy donors, while naive and central memory subsets were obtained from all 28 donors.

The entire amount of isolated RNA was reverse transcribed using the High Capacity cDNA Reverse Transcription Kit, so the sequenced TCRB transcripts were expressed ones. Deep immunoSEQ sequencing was performed on naive, central memory and regulatory T cell samples, with an average of roughly 3.6 million total reads per sample. After sorted cells were lysed in RLT buffer, RNA was extracted with DNase-treated RNeasy Micro or Mini kits, with the choice depending on cell number. To prevent cross-contamination, each cell subset was processed individually, whereas patient and healthy donor samples were processed jointly. TCRB sequences were amplified from cDNA with the immunoSEQ multiplex PCR, producing 87-bp fragments spanning the CDR3 region. Amplicons were sequenced on the Illumina HiSeq platform. The published analysis was carried out like this. Synthetic template baselines were used to correct PCR bias computationally, reads within Hamming distance 2 were collapsed together, and singletons that could not be merged were discarded. Reads were aligned to IMGT to assign V, D and J genes, CDR3 length, and insertions or deletions at six rearrangement sites. Within each subset, clonotype counts were normalized to sorted cell number, after which true diversity and Gini coefficients were computed with the tcR R package. The overlap coefficient, calculated on TCRB nucleotide sequences, was used to quantify repertoire sharing. As a proxy for the pre-selection repertoire, out-of-frame TCRB sequences from naive cells were analyzed. TCRdb provides this immuneACCESS table in a form limited to in-frame rearrangements. Some clones are lacking; in checked studies, under half of them reflect an unresolved V gene, and why the rest are absent is not known. Clone size and V and J calls were adopted from that table, with D and trimming inferred from the DNA. Across this sample there are around 430,000 clones, with 30% seen only once. In total, the top ten clones hold around 0.065% of the sample.

In regard to this clone: Its target antigen remains unknown. No clone much larger than this one lies a single base away; base qualities are absent.

Each donor gave one peripheral blood draw, around 0.12 L on average, collected into heparinised tubes. Using a panel that included CD45RO, CCR7, CD25, CD127, CD95 and CD27, naive, central memory, regulatory and stem cell-like memory CD4+ T cells were sorted on a BD FACSAria II. A purity above 98% was achieved for all sorted populations. Right away, PBMCs were isolated by Lymphoprep density gradient centrifugation and were stained directly, with no culture step. So that batch effects would be minimized, each experiment stained and sorted samples in pairs, pairing one healthy donor with one patient. Overall study results and their limits: Naive, central memory and regulatory TCRB repertoires appeared more similar among patients than among healthy donors. Because the HLA sub-analyses included only small numbers of individuals, any influence of HLA type on TCRB rearrangement was left unresolved. Shorter templates might be favored by PCR, yet because patient and control samples were amplified and corrected together, any such skew would affect both groups equally. Because cDNA was sequenced instead of genomic DNA, highly expressing activated cells could be over-represented, though the groups showed no difference in activation or CD3 levels. In all four CD4+ subsets, TCRB CDR3 length was moderately but significantly shorter in type 1 diabetes patients. Fewer insertions and more nucleotide deletions at VDJ recombination sites were observed in patients with type 1 diabetes, implying thymic rearrangement abnormalities.

The germline V gene encodes CDR1 GTSNPN and CDR2 SVGIG (reference sequence). Reading from cysteine to phenylalanine, the CDR3 counts 15 amino acids. Only the CDR3 DNA stays, 45 bases, in frame from base 1. V is pared back by 3 bases and J by 3 bases, with 15 bases lying between the germline termini. This sequence was found in a young man in good health. Source material: naive CD4+ T cells from blood. The cell subset or site label here, explained by the study, means: true naive CD4+ T cells. The V gene is TRBV30 and the J gene is TRBJ1-5; no D gene can be assigned with confidence. The CDR3 corresponds to CAWSPPSPINQPQHF. The DNA is as follows: TGTGCCTGGAGCCCGCCCTCACCGATCAATCAGCCCCAGCATTTT.